This T cell receptor (beta chain) was obtained from a study of blood T cells in healthy people across ages. The CDR3 runs to 14 residues. V lost 4 bases, J lost 11 bases, and 15 bases lay in between. Germline V gene data show CDR1 as MNHEY and CDR2 as SVGAGI. A second roughly 6 to 11 cycle PCR used barcoded and J-beta primers. TCRdb processed the 5' RACE reads anew with MiXCR; each CDR3 protein has one entry. Of some 920,000 distinct CDR3 sequences listed, roughly 51% were seen once; the top ten hold over 20%. The V and J genes are TRBV6-5 and TRBJ1-6, with TRBD1 as a possible D gene (6 bases). The sequenced material came from blood. The TCR originated in a woman in her sixties or seventies in good health. DNA for the CDR3: TGTGCCAGCAGTTCAGGCATCGGGGGGCCACCCCTCCACTTT. It codes for CASSSGIGGPPLHF.